These T cell receptor beta chains were read from a single sample in a study of blood T cell repertoires in COVID-19. Profiling relied on immunoSEQ multiplex PCR, and the TCRdb table lists in-frame clones only, not all of them. The table shows 70,000 to 95,000 clones, with roughly three quarters occurring only once. The sequenced sample was peripheral blood. Receptor source: a man aged 60 to 69 with COVID-19, enrolled during active disease. The CDR3 runs from the conserved cysteine through the conserved F or W. Fields, in order: clone size, J gene, V gene, D gene, CDR3 protein, CDR3 DNA. D genes are given only for firm matches. Clone size is shown for a subset of rows, as once, few, many or a class of expanded clone.

>-|TRBJ1-2|TRBV11-1|-
CASSLGGSDYGYTF
TGTGCCAGCAGCTTAGGAGGCAGCGACTATGGCTACACCTTC
>-|TRBJ1-5|TRBV4-1|-
CASSQDWGPRNQPQHF
TGCGCCAGCAGCCAAGATTGGGGGCCGCGCAATCAGCCCCAGCATTTT
>-|TRBJ2-1|TRBV4-1|-
CASYSYNEQFF
TGCGCCAGCTACAGCTACAATGAGCAGTTCTTC
>-|TRBJ2-1|TRBV7-2|-
CASSLVPLDEQFF
TGTGCCAGCAGCTTAGTCCCCCTCGATGAGCAGTTCTTC
>-|TRBJ1-1|TRBV3-1/TRBV3-2|-
CASSPGGRRNTEAFF
TGTGCCAGCAGCCCGGGGGGGCGGAGGAACACTGAAGCTTTCTTT
>once|TRBJ2-3|TRBV5-6|-
CASYKADSSTDTQYF
TGTGCCAGCTATAAAGCCGATTCTAGCACAGATACGCAGTATTTT
>-|TRBJ2-7|TRBV7-2|-
CASSLGAGGHNEQYF
TGTGCCAGCAGCTTAGGGGCAGGGGGGCACAACGAGCAGTACTTC
>-|TRBJ2-3|TRBV5-4|TRBD2
CASSPSGRATDTQYF
TGTGCCAGCAGCCCTAGCGGGAGGGCGACAGATACGCAGTATTTT
>-|TRBJ2-1|TRBV5-1|TRBD2
CASRGSGNEQFF
TGCGCCAGCAGGGGTAGCGGGAATGAGCAGTTCTTC
>-|TRBJ2-1|TRBV5-8|TRBD2
CASSLSGGAYNEQFF
TGTGCCAGCAGCTTGAGCGGGGGGGCTTACAATGAGCAGTTCTTC
>few|TRBJ1-4|TRBV13|-
CASSSRRGVREKLFF
TGTGCCAGCAGCTCTCGACGGGGTGTTCGAGAAAAACTGTTTTTT
>few|TRBJ1-1|TRBV10-3|-
CAISESRQRLPEAFF
TGTGCCATCAGTGAGTCGAGGCAGAGGTTACCTGAAGCTTTCTTT
>-|TRBJ2-7|TRBV7-9|-
CASSPGGISYEQYF
TGTGCCAGCAGCCCTGGGGGCATAAGCTACGAGCAGTACTTC
>-|TRBJ1-5|TRBV2|-
CASSEGVGQPQHF
TGTGCCAGCAGTGAGGGAGTAGGTCAGCCCCAGCATTTT
>-|TRBJ1-2|TRBV7-9|-
CASSRAQGSDYGYTF
TGTGCCAGCAGCCGCGCCCAGGGTTCGGACTATGGCTACACCTTC
>-|TRBJ2-2|TRBV3-1/TRBV3-2|TRBD2
CASRFRTSGGTNTGELFF
TGTGCCAGCAGATTCAGGACTAGCGGGGGTACAAACACCGGGGAGCTGTTTTTT
>-|TRBJ2-1|TRBV12-3/TRBV12-4|-
CASSLASMEQFF
TGTGCCAGCAGTTTAGCTTCCATGGAGCAGTTCTTC
>-|TRBJ2-5|TRBV18|-
CASSQDSGQETQYF
TGTGCCAGCTCACAAGACAGTGGCCAAGAGACCCAGTACTTC
>few|TRBJ1-1|TRBV29-1|-
CSVEDGTSPNTEAFF
TGCAGCGTTGAAGACGGGACATCTCCTAACACTGAAGCTTTCTTT
>-|TRBJ2-7|TRBV10-3|TRBD1
CAISGTGYEQYF
TGTGCCATCAGCGGGACAGGGTACGAGCAGTACTTC
>-|TRBJ1-4|TRBV19|-
CASSSRPSGEKLFF
TGTGCCAGTAGCAGCCGACCCAGCGGAGAAAAACTGTTTTTT
>-|TRBJ1-6|TRBV4-2|-
CASSQDRAGVGNSPLHF
TGTGCCAGCAGCCAAGATAGGGCAGGGGTAGGTAATTCACCCCTCCACTTT
>few|TRBJ1-2|TRBV30|-
CAWSVAGLANYGYTF
TGTGCCTGGAGTGTAGCAGGCTTAGCTAACTATGGCTACACCTTC
>-|TRBJ1-2|TRBV2|-
CASSEGAGVYGYTF
TGTGCCAGCAGTGAAGGGGCAGGGGTTTATGGCTACACCTTC
>-|TRBJ2-2|TRBV4-2|TRBD2
CASSQVGLAGGATGELFF
TGTGCCAGCAGCCAAGTAGGGCTAGCGGGAGGTGCTACCGGGGAGCTGTTTTTT
>-|TRBJ1-2|TRBV2|-
CASSDDRNYGYTF
TGTGCCAGCAGTGATGACAGAAACTATGGCTACACCTTC
>-|TRBJ2-3|TRBV29-1|-
CSVRAGRSTDTQYF
TGCAGCGTTCGCGCGGGGAGGAGCACAGATACGCAGTATTTT
>few|TRBJ1-5|TRBV9|TRBD1
CASSPQTGIGPQHF
TGTGCCAGCAGCCCCCAGACAGGGATTGGGCCCCAGCATTTT
>-|TRBJ1-4|TRBV5-1|TRBD1
CASSWNGTGGHEKLFF
TGCGCCAGCAGCTGGAATGGGACAGGGGGTCATGAAAAACTGTTTTTT
>-|TRBJ2-1|TRBV18|-
CASSPPAATVEQFF
TGTGCCAGCTCACCGCCAGCCGCTACAGTTGAGCAGTTCTTC